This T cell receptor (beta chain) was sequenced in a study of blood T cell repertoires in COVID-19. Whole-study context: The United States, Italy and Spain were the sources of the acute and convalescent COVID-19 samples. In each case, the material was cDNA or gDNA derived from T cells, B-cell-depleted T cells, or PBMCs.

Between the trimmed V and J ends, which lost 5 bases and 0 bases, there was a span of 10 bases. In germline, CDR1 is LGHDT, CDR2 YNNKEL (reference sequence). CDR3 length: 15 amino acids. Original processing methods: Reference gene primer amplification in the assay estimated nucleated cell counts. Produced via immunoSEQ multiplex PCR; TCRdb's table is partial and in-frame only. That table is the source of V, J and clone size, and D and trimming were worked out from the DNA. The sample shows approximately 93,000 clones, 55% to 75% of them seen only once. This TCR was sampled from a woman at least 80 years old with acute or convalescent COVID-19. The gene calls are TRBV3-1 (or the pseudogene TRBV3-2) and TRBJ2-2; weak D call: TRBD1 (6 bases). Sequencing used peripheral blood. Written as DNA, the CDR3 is TGTGCCAGCAGCGAGGACAGCGCGAACACCGGGGAGCTGTTTTTT. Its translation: CASSEDSANTGELFF.